What follows are 27 T cell receptor beta chains derived from one specimen sequenced in a study of Graves' ophthalmopathy and Graves' hyperthyroidism. Amplification of the TCR beta CDR3 regions used RNA transcripts (as template). An initial RT-PCR round employing HTBI primers preceded a second-round multiplex PCR. Using its own MiXCR run on the multiplex PCR reads, TCRdb lists one record per CDR3 protein. The sample records 500,000 to 700,000 distinct CDR3 sequences, less than 45% being singletons. The sample consisted of peripheral blood or thyroid tissue (not recorded which). Receptors originate from an adult man with Graves' hyperthyroidism.

This sequence joins TRBV5-1 and TRBJ2-3; 7 bases agree with TRBD2. CDR1 SGHRS and CDR2 YFSETQ come from the germline V gene. This CDR3 contains 15 residues. V trimming: 3 bases; J trimming: 4 bases; junction bases outside the gene matches: 8. CDR3 sequence reads: CASSSGLEVADTQYF. The CDR3 DNA is TGCGCCAGCAGCTCAGGACTAGAAGTAGCAGATACGCAGTATTTT.

V gene TRBV25-1 combines with J gene TRBJ1-4, with 7 bases fitting TRBD1. The CDR3 has 16 residues. Germline CDR1 reads MGHDK; CDR2 reads SYGVNS. V lost 5 bases and J lost 5; bases outside the gene matches: 11. This CDR3 is CASSSSGQGENEKLFF. The DNA for the CDR3 is TGTGCCAGCAGTTCCTCAGGGCAGGGGGAGAATGAAAAACTGTTTTTT. Filled out from reference TRBV25-1 and TRBJ1-4, the complete variable domain reads EADIYQTPRYLVIGTGKKITLECSQTMGHDKMYWYQQDPGMELHLIHYSYGVNSTEKGDLSSESTVSRIRTEHFPLTLESARPSHTSQYLCASSSSGQGENEKLFFGSGTQLSVL.

This clonotype was seen at least ten times. The chain links TRBV7-2 to TRBJ1-5; D gene unclear. Germline CDR1 SGHTA, CDR2 FQGNSA. V was clipped by 1 base and J by 5 bases, with 6 bases between them. This CDR3 region has 13 residues. The CDR3: CASSLVVHQPQHF. DNA of the CDR3: TGTGCCAGCAGCTTAGTGGTGCATCAGCCCCAGCATTTT.

This clonotype has ten or more counts. The chain couples TRBV7-8 to TRBJ1-2; 10 nucleotides line up with TRBD1. CDR1 and CDR2 (germline): SGHVS, FQNEAQ. The CDR3 is made up of 17 amino acids. The V segment lost 5 bases and the J segment 0 bases; nucleotides outside the gene matches: 9. CDR3 nucleotide sequence: TGTGCCAGCAGCCCGGGACAGGGGATCTTAGCTAACTATGGCTACACCTTC. This encodes CASSPGQGILANYGYTF.

For this clonotype: This may be a read error: a much more frequent sequence differs by one nucleotide. This chain links TRBV5-5 with TRBJ2-7, with D hard to call. CDR3 length: 14 residues. Trimming shortened V by 4 bases and J by 0 bases, and 11 bases separated the two germline ends. Per germline, CDR1 SGHKS and CDR2 YYEKEE (reference sequence). The CDR3 reads CASSSWVSSYEQYF. The CDR3 DNA reads TGTGCCAGCAGCAGTTGGGTGAGCTCCTACGAGCAGTACTTC.

This sequence joins TRBV4-1 and TRBJ2-7, with D perhaps given as TRBD1 or TRBD2 (5 bases each). V lost 0 bases, J lost 7 bases, and 22 bases lay in between. Germline V gives CDR1 MGHRA, CDR2 YSYEKL. The CDR3 is 17 residues long. DNA for the CDR3: TGCGCCAGCAGCCAAGATGGCACCCGGGACGGCGACGGTGAGCAGTACTTC. Protein product: CASSQDGTRDGDGEQYF.

The genes are TRBV7-9 and TRBJ1-1, with D maybe TRBD1 (5 bases). The V end lost 4 bases, the J end lost 4 bases, and 13 bases lay between the germline ends. Germline CDR1 and CDR2: SEHNR and FQNEAQ (reference sequence). The CDR3 length is 14 residues. This CDR3 reads CASSWGRVGTEAFF. The CDR3 DNA is TGTGCCAGCAGCTGGGGACGGGTGGGCACTGAAGCTTTCTTT.

This clonotype was counted many times. This chain's CDR3 is CASSQGTGAGDTIYF. CDR3 in DNA: TGTGCCAGCAGTCAGGGGACAGGGGCGGGGGACACCATATATTTT. The chain couples TRBV12-3 or TRBV12-4 to TRBJ1-3, with 10 bases fitting TRBD1. The CDR3 is 15 amino acids. Unmatched junction bases numbered 9, after V lost 5 bases and J lost 8 bases.

This rearrangement joins TRBV19 to TRBJ1-6; unclear D gene. Germline V gene lookup returns CDR1 LNHDA and CDR2 SQIVND (reference sequence). The CDR3 covers 17 residues. Trimming stripped 0 bases from V and 11 bases from J, with 20 bases between. The CDR3 sequence is CASSIDHRAGTRPPLHF. The CDR3 region has the DNA TGTGCCAGTAGTATAGATCATCGGGCAGGAACGCGCCCACCCCTCCACTTT.

This clonotype was detected only a few times. The gene calls are TRBV7-6 and TRBJ2-3; D might be TRBD2 (6 bases). CDR1 SGHVS and CDR2 FNYEAQ come from the germline V gene. The CDR3 is 15 amino acids. Trimming cost V 5 bases and J 5 bases, with 17 bases left between them. The CDR3 loop is CASSHHRGARDTQYF. CDR3 DNA: TGTGCCAGCAGCCACCATCGCGGGGCGAGAGATACGCAGTATTTT.

This clonotype has at least ten counts. The chain recombines TRBV29-1 with TRBJ2-2; the D gene could be TRBD1 or TRBD2 (5 bases each). V was cut by 4 bases and J by 1 base, with 10 bases left in between. Germline V CDR1 and CDR2: SQVTM, ANQGSEA. CDR3 size: 14 residues. CDR3 DNA: TGCAGCGTTGCGGGACCCATGAACACCGGGGAGCTGTTTTTT. Translating gives CSVAGPMNTGELFF.

This clonotype was seen a few times. The rearrangement joins TRBV15 to TRBJ1-2; D is unresolved. This CDR3 has 16 amino acids. CDR1 and CDR2 (germline): LNHNV, YYDKDF (reference sequence). V was trimmed by 0 bases and J by 6 bases, leaving 17 bases between them. CDR3 coding DNA: TGTGCCACCAGCAGAGACCTAATAGTGGGCGCCGATGGCTACACCTTC. Its translation: CATSRDLIVGADGYTF.

Many counts were recorded for this clonotype. The chain uses TRBV19 and TRBJ1-3; D unresolved. With 5 bases removed from V and 1 base from J, the gap between germline ends came to 6 bases. Germline CDR1 LNHDA, CDR2 SQIVND (reference sequence). The CDR3 is made up of 13 amino acids. Here the CDR3 reads CASSPSSGNTIYF. The CDR3 DNA reads as TGTGCCAGTAGTCCGTCATCTGGAAACACCATATATTTT. Full variable domain (missing parts from reference TRBV19 and TRBJ1-3): DGGITQSPKYLFRKEGQNVTLSCEQNLNHDAMYWYRQDPGQGLRLIYYSQIVNDFQKGDIAEGYSVSREKKESFPLTVTSAQKNPTAFYLCASSPSSGNTIYFGEGSWLTVV.

This clonotype was recorded at least ten times. This chain uses TRBV12-3 or TRBV12-4 with TRBJ1-3; D remains ambiguous. V gave up 5 bases and J gave up 4 bases, with 12 bases separating them. The CDR3 runs to 14 residues. The CDR3 is CASSHTSRGNTIYF. DNA for the CDR3: TGTGCCAGCAGTCACACAAGTCGCGGAAACACCATATATTTT.

The chain couples TRBV14 to TRBJ2-3; perhaps TRBD2 as D (5 bases). Germline assignment: CDR1 SGHDN and CDR2 FVKESK. Between the trimmed V and J ends, which lost 2 bases and 5 bases, there was a span of 20 bases. The CDR3 sequence is 17 residues long. CDR3 protein: CASSQLVSGIVEDTQYF. As DNA, the CDR3 is TGTGCCAGCAGCCAATTGGTATCCGGGATTGTTGAAGATACGCAGTATTTT.

A single count supports this clonotype. This chain connects TRBV4-2 to TRBJ2-5; D not resolved. Trimming took 5 bases from V and 7 from J, leaving 14 bases between them. CDR3 length equals 13 residues. Per germline, CDR1 LGHNA and CDR2 YNFKEQ. CDR3 protein: CASSLRPSGTQYF. The DNA for the CDR3 is TGTGCCAGCAGCTTACGCCCCTCCGGGACCCAGTACTTC.

This clonotype was found many times. The chain uses TRBV4-2 and TRBJ1-2; D might be TRBD1 (6 bases). The CDR3 runs to 13 residues. The V and J ends lost 6 bases and 6 bases respectively, with 14 bases between them. Germline CDR1 LGHNA, CDR2 YNFKEQ. The CDR3 DNA reads TGTGCCAGCAGTCCAACAGGGAGTGATGGCTACACCTTC. This encodes CASSPTGSDGYTF.

V is TRBV7-3 and J is TRBJ2-5; TRBD2 matches 7 bases. This CDR3 is built from 20 residues. Germline V CDR1 and CDR2: SGHTA, FQGTGA. Trimming took 8 bases from V and 1 from J; bases not matched to a gene: 25. The CDR3 loop is CASSPPRRLAEAPSQETQYF. The DNA of the CDR3 is TGTGCCAGCTCACCACCCCGGAGGCTAGCGGAGGCACCATCCCAAGAGACCCAGTACTTC.

This clonotype was detected many times. The chain uses TRBV19 and TRBJ1-4; maybe TRBD1 (6 bases). V dropped 5 bases and J dropped 5 bases, with 15 bases sitting between them. Germline loops: CDR1 LNHDA, CDR2 SQIVND (reference sequence). The CDR3 runs 15 residues. In nucleotides, the CDR3 is TGTGCCAGTAGTGGCCACAGGGCCAAAAATGAAAAACTGTTTTTT. Amino acid sequence: CASSGHRAKNEKLFF.

V usage is TRBV29-1 and J usage is TRBJ2-7, with a possible D match to TRBD1 (7 bases). The V gene lost 5 bases and the J gene lost 2 bases, with 16 bases spanning the gap. The CDR3 is 14 residues long. Germline-derived CDR1 and CDR2 are SQVTM and ANQGSEA. CDR3 region: CSVPKGGGTYEQYF. In DNA, the CDR3 is TGCAGCGTTCCGAAAGGGGGCGGGACCTACGAGCAGTACTTC.

The table lists this clonotype with a count of one. The junction departs from germline at one end; a sequencing error may be responsible. The chain recombines TRBV10-2 with TRBJ2-7, with TRBD1 identical over 8 bases. The CDR3 length is 16 residues. Per the germline V gene, CDR1 is WSHSY and CDR2 is SAAADI. The CDR3 sequence is CASSPSQGGIIYEQYF. The CDR3 DNA reads TGTGCCAGCTCACCCTCACAGGGGGGCATCATCTACGAGCAGTACTTC.

This rearrangement joins TRBV20-1 to TRBJ2-7; 7 bases align to TRBD1. Per the germline V gene, CDR1 is DFQATT and CDR2 is SNEGSKA (reference sequence). V shed 5 bases, J shed 3 bases, and the junction held 10 bases outside the gene matches. The CDR3 has 14 residues. CDR3 bases: TGCAGTGCTCGAGGTCCCGGGACAGACTACGAGCAGTACTTC. This translates into CSARGPGTDYEQYF.

In this sample, this clonotype turned up many times. The chain couples TRBV5-4 to TRBJ1-2; 9 bases are shared with TRBD1. The CDR3 runs to 14 residues. Losses at the gene ends were 4 bases for V and 4 bases for J; bases not matched to a gene: 5. Looked up from germline, CDR1 is SGHNT and CDR2 is YYREEE (reference sequence). The CDR3: CASSVDRGGYGYTF. The DNA of the CDR3 is TGTGCCAGCAGCGTGGACAGGGGAGGCTATGGCTACACCTTC.

A word on this clonotype: Likely a read error: the CDR3 ends without its conserved phenylalanine or tryptophan. The DNA is left out, because the CDR3 cannot be placed on it with certainty; the CDR3 is given as TCRdb lists it. The V gene is TRBV5-4, the J gene TRBJ2-5. Germline V lookup: CDR1 SGHNT, CDR2 YYREEE (reference sequence). The CDR3 extends over 8 residues, inclusive of both ends. CDR3 sequence: CASSTLTD.

A remark on this clonotype: The CDR3 carries no conserved terminal phenylalanine or tryptophan, so it likely arises from a read error. It is unclear where the CDR3 begins or ends on the DNA, so no DNA is shown, and the CDR3 is as TCRdb lists it. The chain joins TRBV11-2 to TRBJ1-5. Inclusive of both ends, the CDR3 amounts to 9 amino acids. CDR1 is SGHAT and CDR2 is FQNNGV in the germline V gene. The CDR3 protein is CASSLEAIR.

The chain recombines TRBV7-2 with TRBJ2-7; 15 bases are shared with TRBD2. The CDR3 is made up of 17 amino acids. Trimming cost V 5 bases and J 0 bases; bases outside gene matches: 5. CDR1 and CDR2 (germline): SGHTA, FQGNSA. CDR3 DNA: TGTGCCAGCAGCCGACGGACTAGCGGGAGGGCCTCCTACGAGCAGTACTTC. It translates to CASSRRTSGRASYEQYF.

As regards this clonotype: As the CDR3 is not closed by the conserved phenylalanine or tryptophan, this likely results from a read error. The chain is built from TRBV2 and TRBJ1-1, with TRBD1 as a possible D gene (5 bases). In germline, CDR1 is SNHLY, CDR2 FYNNEI. The CDR3 runs 15 residues. V lost 5 bases to trimming and J lost 3 bases, with 16 bases between them. This CDR3 reads CASSLVHRPDTEAFL. CDR3 nucleotides: TGTGCCAGCAGTTTAGTCCACAGGCCGGACACTGAAGCTTTCCTT.